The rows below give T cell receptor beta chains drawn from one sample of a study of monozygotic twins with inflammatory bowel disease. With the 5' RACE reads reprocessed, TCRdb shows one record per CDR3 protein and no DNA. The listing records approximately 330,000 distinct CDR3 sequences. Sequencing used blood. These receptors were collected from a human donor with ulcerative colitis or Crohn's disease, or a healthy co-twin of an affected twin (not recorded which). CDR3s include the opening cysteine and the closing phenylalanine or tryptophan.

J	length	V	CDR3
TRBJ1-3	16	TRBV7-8	CASSLEASSSGNTIYF
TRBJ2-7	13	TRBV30	CAWSVGRENEQYF
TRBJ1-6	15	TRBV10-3	CAISESTGMNSPLHF
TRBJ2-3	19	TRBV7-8	CASSRKGQLLDASTDTQYF
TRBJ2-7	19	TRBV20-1	CSARGASGGPLISSYEQYF
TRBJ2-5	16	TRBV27	CASSFIGLSSAETQYF
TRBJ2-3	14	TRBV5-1	CASSLVAGGDTQYF
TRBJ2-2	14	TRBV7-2	CASRFTSDGGELFF
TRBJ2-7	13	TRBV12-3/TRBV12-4	CASSRGQGKEQYF
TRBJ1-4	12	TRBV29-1	CSVLRRNEKLFF
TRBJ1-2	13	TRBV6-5	CASSYEGNYGYTF
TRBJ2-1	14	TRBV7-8	CASSLRTSDSEQFF
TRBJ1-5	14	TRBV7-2	CASSLVQPNQPQHF
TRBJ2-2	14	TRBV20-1	CSARNPGNTGELFF
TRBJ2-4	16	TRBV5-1	CASSLLVGDAKNIQYF
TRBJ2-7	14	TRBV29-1	CSVVLAGAPYEQYF
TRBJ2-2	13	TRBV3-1	CASSQFGTGELFF
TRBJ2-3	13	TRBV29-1	CSVVSDSTDTQYF
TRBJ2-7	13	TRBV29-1	CSVTGAPSYEQYF
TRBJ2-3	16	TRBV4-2	CASSQGTSVGGDTQYF
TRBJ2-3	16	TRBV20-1	CSARPLGTSGTDTQYF
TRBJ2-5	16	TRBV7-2	CASSPYGTADEETQYF
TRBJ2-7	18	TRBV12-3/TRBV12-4	CASNPGTGSFTPSYEQYF
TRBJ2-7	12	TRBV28	CASNKWPYEQYF
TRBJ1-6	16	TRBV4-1	CASSQDMRQGYSPLHF
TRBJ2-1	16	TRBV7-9	CASTYAGTSGINEQFF
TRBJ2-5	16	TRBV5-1	CASSFLISGVQETQYF
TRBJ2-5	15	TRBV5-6	CASSLVTSGGETQYF
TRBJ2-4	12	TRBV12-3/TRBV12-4	CASSLTGNIQYF
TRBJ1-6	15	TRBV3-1	CASSPREGLNSPLHF
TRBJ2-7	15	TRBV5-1	CASSLEVGGPREQYF
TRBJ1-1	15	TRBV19	CASIPDDSRNTEAFF
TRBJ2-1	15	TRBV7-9	CASSMTSGGLREQFF
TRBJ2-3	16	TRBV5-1	CASSLDVAGSTDTQYF
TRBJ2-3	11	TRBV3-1	CASSHRERQYF
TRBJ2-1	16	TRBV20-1	CSARVQTSGPYNEQFF
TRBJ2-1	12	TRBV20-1	CSAPVGWNEQFF
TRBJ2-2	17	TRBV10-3	CAISKQGSVRNTGELFF
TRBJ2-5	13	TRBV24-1	CATSARRTETQYF
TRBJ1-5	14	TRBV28	CASRQDRGRQPQHF
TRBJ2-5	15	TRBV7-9	CASSHSGQSSETQYF
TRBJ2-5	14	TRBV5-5	CASSFWADRETQYF
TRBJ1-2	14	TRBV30	CAKQQGTGGYGYTF
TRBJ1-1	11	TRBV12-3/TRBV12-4	CASSTRPEAFF
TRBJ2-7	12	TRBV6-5	CASSRGGHEQYF